These 10 T cell receptor beta chains were all obtained from the same sample, sequenced in a study of CD8 T cells in ankylosing spondylitis. A single record per CDR3 protein comes from TCRdb applying MiXCR to the 5' RACE reads. This table holds roughly 120,000 distinct CDR3 sequences, roughly 13% found once. The sample consisted of blood, either unsorted or a sorted T cell fraction (not recorded which). These receptors all stem from a female donor with ankylosing spondylitis or in good health (not recorded which).

The gene calls are TRBV7-2 and TRBJ1-1; tentatively, D is TRBD1 (6 bases). Germline lookup yields CDR1 SGHTA and CDR2 FQGNSA. V lost 5 bases and J lost 8, with 18 bases in between. The CDR3 totals 14 residues. The CDR3 reads CASSPIQGRVEAFF. The CDR3 bases are TGTGCCAGCAGCCCAATACAGGGACGGGTCGAAGCTTTCTTT.

There are many counts of this clonotype. The J gene is TRBJ2-1, the V gene TRBV27, with D possibly TRBD1 on 6 matching bases. V lost 2 bases and J 4 bases, leaving 12 bases between the germline ends. The CDR3 extends over 15 amino acids. Germline assignment: CDR1 MNHEY and CDR2 SMNVEV (reference sequence). The CDR3 DNA reads as TGTGCCAGCAGTTTACCTCCTGGGACATACAATGAGCAGTTCTTC. Its translation is CASSLPPGTYNEQFF.

This clonotype was detected a few times. This chain's CDR3 is CASSFVAGYNEQFF. CDR3 nucleotide sequence: TGCGCCAGCAGCTTCGTTGCGGGATACAATGAGCAGTTCTTC. The V call is TRBV5-1, the J call TRBJ2-1; tentative D call: TRBD2 (6 bases). V was clipped by 2 bases and J by 4 bases, with 10 bases between them. The CDR3 contains 14 residues. Germline assignment: CDR1 SGHRS and CDR2 YFSETQ.

This clonotype was picked up many times. The gene calls are TRBV11-2 and TRBJ1-2; 11 bases line up with TRBD1. The V gene's germline CDR1 is SGHAT and CDR2 FQNNGV. The CDR3 is 15 residues long. J was trimmed by 5 bases and V by 1 base; bases with no gene match: 3. CDR3 in amino acids: CASSLGTGGLYGYTF. CDR3 nucleotide sequence: TGTGCCAGCAGCTTAGGGACAGGGGGCTTATATGGCTACACCTTC.

The chain employs TRBV7-2 and TRBJ2-3; TRBD2 matches 12 bases. The germline V gene encodes CDR1 SGHTA and CDR2 FQGNSA. The V gene end was trimmed by 6 bases and the J gene end by 5 bases; junction bases not matched to a gene: 9. The CDR3 is 16 amino acids. CDR3 sequence (DNA): TGTGCCAGCAGTTCTCGACTAGCGGGGGTAGAAGATACGCAGTATTTT. Encoded protein: CASSSRLAGVEDTQYF.

This clonotype was seen many times. DNA of the CDR3: TGTGCCAGTAGTGCCTGGACAGCCACCGGGGAGCTGTTTTTT. It is translated as CASSAWTATGELFF. The genes are TRBV19 and TRBJ2-2; D is possibly TRBD1 (6 bases). Germline V gene sequence: CDR1 LNHDA, CDR2 SQIVND (reference sequence). The ends were cut back, 5 bases at V and 4 bases at J, with 11 bases in the middle. CDR3 length equals 14 residues.

This clonotype was observed at least ten times. The chain carries TRBV6-1 and TRBJ2-1, with D perhaps TRBD2 (7 bases). The CDR3 covers 14 residues. Trimming pared 4 bases from V and 8 bases from J, leaving 15 bases between. Germline V CDR1 and CDR2: MNHNS, SASEGT. CDR3 nucleotides: TGTGCCAGCAGTGTGGGGGGGGGCGGCTATGAGCAGTTCTTC. As protein: CASSVGGGGYEQFF.

This clonotype was seen a few times. This chain uses TRBV29-1 with TRBJ2-5; no firm D call. Trimming took 4 bases from V and 4 from J, leaving 16 bases between them. Germline CDR1 is SQVTM and CDR2 is ANQGSEA. There are 14 residues in the CDR3. In nucleotides, the CDR3 is TGCAGCGTTGTCCGACGTCTTACGCCAGAGACCCAGTACTTC. Residues: CSVVRRLTPETQYF. Variable domain in full (rest from reference TRBV29-1 and TRBJ2-5): SAVISQKPSRDICQRGTSLTIQCQVDSQVTMMFWYRQQPGQSLTLIATANQGSEATYESGFVIDKFPISRPNLTFSTLTVSNMSPEDSSIYLCSVVRRLTPETQYFGPGTRLLVL.

This clonotype showed up many times. This chain joins TRBV10-3 and TRBJ2-7; tentative D call: TRBD1 (6 bases). V was trimmed by 1 base and J by 2 bases, leaving 12 bases between them. The CDR3 is 15 amino acids. Germline V gives CDR1 ENHRY, CDR2 SYGVKD. In nucleotides, the CDR3 is TGTGCCATCAGTGAGTGGGGACAAAAGACCTACGAGCAGTACTTC. As protein: CAISEWGQKTYEQYF.

This clonotype was found a few times. Here the CDR3 reads CASSPSGGGTEAFF. Here the CDR3 DNA reads TGTGCCAGCAGCCCGTCCGGGGGAGGGACTGAAGCTTTCTTT. V is TRBV7-9 and J is TRBJ1-1, with D perhaps TRBD1 (5 bases). The V gene lost 5 bases and the J gene lost 5 bases, with 15 bases spanning the gap. This CDR3 contains 14 residues. From germline, CDR1 is SEHNR and CDR2 FQNEAQ (reference sequence).